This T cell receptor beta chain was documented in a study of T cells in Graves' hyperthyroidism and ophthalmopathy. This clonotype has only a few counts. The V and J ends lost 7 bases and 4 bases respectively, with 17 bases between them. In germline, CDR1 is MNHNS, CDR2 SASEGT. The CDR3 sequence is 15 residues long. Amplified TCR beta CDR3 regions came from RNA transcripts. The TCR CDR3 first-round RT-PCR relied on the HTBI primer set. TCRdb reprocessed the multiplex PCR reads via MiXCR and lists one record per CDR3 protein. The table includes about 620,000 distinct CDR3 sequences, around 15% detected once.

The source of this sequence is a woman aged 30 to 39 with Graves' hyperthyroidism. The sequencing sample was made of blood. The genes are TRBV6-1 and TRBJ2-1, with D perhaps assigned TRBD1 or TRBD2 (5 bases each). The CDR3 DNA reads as TGTGCCAGCACCCCAAGGGACGGAGAATACAATGAGCAGTTCTTC. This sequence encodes CASTPRDGEYNEQFF.